This TCR beta chain was profiled in a study of response to subunit inactivated influenza vaccine. In the case of this clonotype: The antigen remains undetermined.

TCRdb passed the RT-PCR reads through MiXCR, listing each CDR3 protein once. The table lists 530,000 or so distinct CDR3 sequences, about 25% of them singletons. Germline CDR1 reads GTSNPN; CDR2 reads SVGIG (reference sequence). Trimming shortened V by 5 bases and J by 3 bases, and 14 bases separated the two germline ends. The CDR3 extends over 13 amino acids. Study-wide points: The authors suggested that every seasonal influenza vaccination recruits few new T cells.

Here the sequenced sample was CD4+ T cells sorted from PBMCs, taken roughly 5 days after vaccination. The chain joins TRBV30 to TRBJ2-7, with D possibly TRBD2 on 5 matching bases. The receptor was isolated from a man in his fifties who received an inactivated influenza vaccine. The CDR3 DNA follows: TGTGCCTGGGAGGCGAGGGTCGGCTACGAGCAGTACTTC. Residues: CAWEARVGYEQYF.